The T cell receptor (beta chain) under discussion was sequenced for a study of blood T cell repertoires in COVID-19. Study overall: The United States, Italy and Spain were the sources of the acute and convalescent COVID-19 samples. PBMCs, B-cell-depleted T cells, or T cells provided the cDNA or gDNA that made up the material.

CDR1 MDHEN and CDR2 SYDVKM come from the germline V gene. The V end lost 7 bases, the J end lost 0 bases, and 9 bases lay between the germline ends. There are 13 residues in the CDR3. Original data processing: Amplification of reference gene primers was used by the study to estimate nucleated cell counts. The data were produced by immunoSEQ multiplex PCR, yet TCRdb's version contains in-frame clones alone and is incomplete. That table gives V, J and clone size, and the DNA gave D and trimming. The table lists approximately 25,000 clones, roughly 90% of them singletons, with 9.5% to 15% in the top ten.

This chain uses TRBV28 with TRBJ2-5; no reliable D call. This receptor was identified in an elderly woman with active or convalescent COVID-19. Sequenced material: peripheral blood. CDR3 in amino acids: CASNEEYQETQYF. The CDR3 DNA reads as TGTGCCAGCAACGAAGAGTACCAAGAGACCCAGTACTTC.